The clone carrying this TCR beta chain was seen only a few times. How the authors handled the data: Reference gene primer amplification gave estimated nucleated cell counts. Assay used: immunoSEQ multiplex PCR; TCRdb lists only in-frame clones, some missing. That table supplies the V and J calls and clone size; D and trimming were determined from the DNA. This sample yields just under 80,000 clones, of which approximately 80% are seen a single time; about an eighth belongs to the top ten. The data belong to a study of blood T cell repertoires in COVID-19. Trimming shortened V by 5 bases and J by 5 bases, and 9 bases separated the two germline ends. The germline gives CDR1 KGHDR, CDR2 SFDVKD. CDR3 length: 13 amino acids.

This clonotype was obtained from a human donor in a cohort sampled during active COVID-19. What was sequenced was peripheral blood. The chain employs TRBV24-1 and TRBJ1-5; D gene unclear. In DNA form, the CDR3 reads TGTGCCACCAGTGCGACGGGGTATCAGCCCCAGCATTTT. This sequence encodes CATSATGYQPQHF.